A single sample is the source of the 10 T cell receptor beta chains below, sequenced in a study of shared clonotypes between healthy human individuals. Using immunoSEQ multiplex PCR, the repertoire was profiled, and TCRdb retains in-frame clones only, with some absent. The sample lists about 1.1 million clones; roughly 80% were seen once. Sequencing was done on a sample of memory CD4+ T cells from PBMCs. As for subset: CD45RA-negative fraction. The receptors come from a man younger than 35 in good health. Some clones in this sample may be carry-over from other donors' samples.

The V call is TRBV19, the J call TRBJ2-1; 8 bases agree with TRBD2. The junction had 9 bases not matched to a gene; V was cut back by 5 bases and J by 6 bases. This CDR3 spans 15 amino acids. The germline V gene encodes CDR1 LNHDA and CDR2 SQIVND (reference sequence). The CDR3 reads CASSRKRESSNEQFF. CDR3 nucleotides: TGTGCCAGTAGTCGGAAGCGGGAGTCTAGCAATGAGCAGTTCTTC.

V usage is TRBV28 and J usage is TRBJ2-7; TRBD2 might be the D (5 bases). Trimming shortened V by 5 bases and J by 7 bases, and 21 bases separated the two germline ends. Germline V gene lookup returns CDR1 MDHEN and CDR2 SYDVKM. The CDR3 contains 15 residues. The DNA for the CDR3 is TGTGCCAGCAGTCCCGAGGGTGCGGGCCTCTCGGAGCAGTACTTC. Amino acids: CASSPEGAGLSEQYF.

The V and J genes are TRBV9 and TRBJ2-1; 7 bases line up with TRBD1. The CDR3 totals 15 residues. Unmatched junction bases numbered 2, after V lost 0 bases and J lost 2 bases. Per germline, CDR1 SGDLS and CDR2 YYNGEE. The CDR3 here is CASSVAGQAYNEQFF. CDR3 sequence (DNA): TGTGCCAGCAGCGTAGCTGGACAGGCCTACAATGAGCAGTTCTTC.

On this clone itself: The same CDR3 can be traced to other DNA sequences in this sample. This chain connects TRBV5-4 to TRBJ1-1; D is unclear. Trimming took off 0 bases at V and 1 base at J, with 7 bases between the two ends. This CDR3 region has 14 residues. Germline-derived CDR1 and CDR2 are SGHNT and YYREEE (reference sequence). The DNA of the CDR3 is TGTGCCAGCAGCTTGGGGACGGCGAACACTGAAGCTTTCTTT. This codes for CASSLGTANTEAFF.

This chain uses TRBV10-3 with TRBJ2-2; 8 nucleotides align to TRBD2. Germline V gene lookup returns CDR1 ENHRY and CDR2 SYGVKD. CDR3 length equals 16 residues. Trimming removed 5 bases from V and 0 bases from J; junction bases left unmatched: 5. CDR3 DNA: TGTGCCATCAGTCGAGTAGCGGGAACGAACACCGGGGAGCTGTTTTTT. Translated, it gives CAISRVAGTNTGELFF.

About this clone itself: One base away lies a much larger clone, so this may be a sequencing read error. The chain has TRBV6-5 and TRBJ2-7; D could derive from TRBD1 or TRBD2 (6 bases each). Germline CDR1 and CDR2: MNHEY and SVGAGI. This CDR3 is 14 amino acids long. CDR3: CASSHSQGTYEQYF. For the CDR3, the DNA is TGTGCCAGCAGTCACTCGCAGGGGACTTACGAGCAGTACTTC.

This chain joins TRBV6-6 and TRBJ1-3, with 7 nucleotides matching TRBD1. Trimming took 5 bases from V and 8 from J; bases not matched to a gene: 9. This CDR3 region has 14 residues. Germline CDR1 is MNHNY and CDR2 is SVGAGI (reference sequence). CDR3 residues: CASSDGQVFDTIYF. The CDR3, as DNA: TGTGCCAGCAGTGACGGACAGGTTTTTGACACCATATATTTT.

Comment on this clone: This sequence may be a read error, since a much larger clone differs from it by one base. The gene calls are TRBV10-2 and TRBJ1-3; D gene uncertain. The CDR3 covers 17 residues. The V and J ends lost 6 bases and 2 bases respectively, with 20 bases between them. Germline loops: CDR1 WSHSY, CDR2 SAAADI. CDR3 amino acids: CASSPAAPRNPGNTIYF. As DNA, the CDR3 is TGCGCCAGCAGCCCCGCCGCCCCGAGAAACCCTGGAAACACCATATATTTT.

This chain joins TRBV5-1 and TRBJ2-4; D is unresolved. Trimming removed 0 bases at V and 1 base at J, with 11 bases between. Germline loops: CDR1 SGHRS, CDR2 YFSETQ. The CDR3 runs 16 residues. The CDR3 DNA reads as TGCGCCAGCAGCTTGGCCGAAAACATGGCCAAAAACATTCAGTACTTC. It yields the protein CASSLAENMAKNIQYF.

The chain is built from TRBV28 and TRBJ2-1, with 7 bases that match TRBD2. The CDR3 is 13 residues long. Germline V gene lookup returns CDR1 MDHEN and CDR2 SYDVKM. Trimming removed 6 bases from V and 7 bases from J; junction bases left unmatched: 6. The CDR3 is CASRLTSTNEQFF. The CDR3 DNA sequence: TGTGCCAGCAGACTGACTAGCACGAATGAGCAGTTCTTC.